This TCR beta chain derives from a study of blood T cell repertoires in COVID-19. Across the whole study: Sites across the United States, Italy and Spain contributed samples from acute and convalescent COVID-19. In each case, the material was cDNA or gDNA derived from T cells, B-cell-depleted T cells, or PBMCs.

Trimming took off 6 bases at V and 2 bases at J, with 10 bases between the two ends. This CDR3 is built from 13 residues. Germline CDR1 reads MNHEY; CDR2 reads SVGAGI. In the original processing: By means of reference gene primer amplification, nucleated cell counts were estimated. Data came from immunoSEQ multiplex PCR; TCRdb stores just in-frame clones and leaves some out. From that table come the V and J calls and clone size; the DNA was used to work out D and trimming. In the table there are some 50,000 clones, about nine tenths of which are singletons. The chain links TRBV6-5 to TRBJ1-2; tentative D call: TRBD1 (5 bases). This sequence originates from a man older than 75 with acute or convalescent COVID-19. Material for sequencing was peripheral blood. The CDR3 is CASRTGGNYGYTF. The CDR3 nucleotides read TGTGCCAGCAGAACGGGGGGGAACTATGGCTACACCTTC.